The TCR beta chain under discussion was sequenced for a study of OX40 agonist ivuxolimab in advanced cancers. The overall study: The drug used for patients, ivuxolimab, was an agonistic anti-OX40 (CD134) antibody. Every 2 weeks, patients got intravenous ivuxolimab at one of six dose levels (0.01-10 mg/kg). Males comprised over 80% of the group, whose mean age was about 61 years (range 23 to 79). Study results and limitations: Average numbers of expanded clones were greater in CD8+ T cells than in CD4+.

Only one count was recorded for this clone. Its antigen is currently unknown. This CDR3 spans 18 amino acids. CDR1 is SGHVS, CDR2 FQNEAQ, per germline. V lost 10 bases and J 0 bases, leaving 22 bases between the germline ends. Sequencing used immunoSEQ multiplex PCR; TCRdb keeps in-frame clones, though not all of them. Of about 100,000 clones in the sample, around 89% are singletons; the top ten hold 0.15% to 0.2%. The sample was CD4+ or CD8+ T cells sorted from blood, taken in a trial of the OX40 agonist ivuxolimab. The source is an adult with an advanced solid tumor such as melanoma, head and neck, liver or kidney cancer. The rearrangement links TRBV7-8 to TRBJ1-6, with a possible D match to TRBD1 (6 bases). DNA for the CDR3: TGTGCCACCAAAAACAGGGAACTCAGGAGCTCCTATAATTCACCCCTCCACTTT. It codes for CATKNRELRSSYNSPLHF.